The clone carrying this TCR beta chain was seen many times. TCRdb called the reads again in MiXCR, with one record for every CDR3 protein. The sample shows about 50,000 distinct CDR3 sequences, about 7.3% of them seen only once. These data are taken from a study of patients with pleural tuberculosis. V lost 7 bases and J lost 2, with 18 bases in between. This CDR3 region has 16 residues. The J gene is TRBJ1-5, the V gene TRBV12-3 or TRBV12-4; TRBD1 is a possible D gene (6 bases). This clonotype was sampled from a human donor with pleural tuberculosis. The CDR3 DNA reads TGTGCCAGCATTCTAATGCCAGGGGAGGGCAATCAGCCCCAGCATTTT. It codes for CASILMPGEGNQPQHF.